A selection of T cell receptor beta chains follows, all from one sample in a study of PD-1 blockade in classical Hodgkin lymphoma. The protocol was immunoSEQ multiplex PCR, while the TCRdb copy is restricted to in-frame clones and leaves out a portion. Of 3,500 to 4,000 clones in the sample, under 80% were seen once. The material sequenced was peripheral blood mononuclear cells (PBMCs), taken before the fourth cycle of nivolumab. Source of these receptors: a human donor with classical Hodgkin lymphoma. The conserved cysteine and the conserved F or W are not part of the CDR3 here.

V gene	CDR3 protein
TRBV1	TSRKDGVRKTYGYT
TRBV7-2	ASSLTGGNSGNTIY
TRBV28	ASRATSGGAETQY
TRBV29-1	SVEGRGFTEAF
TRBV28	ASSLSIPGGNTIY
TRBV6-8	ASSYAGEAF
TRBV4-1	ASSPTEDYTYNEQF
TRBV28	ASSLRANQPQH
TRBV7-6	ASSLDGGSYNEQF
TRBV7-9	ASSSTGVTDTQY
TRBV7-2	ASSPERGSYNSPLH
TRBV12-5	ASGLLTGYSNQPQH
TRBV27	ASSFRREVEDTQY
TRBV7-7	ASSLPQSRANVLT
TRBV5-4	ASSPWGPMASSYEQY